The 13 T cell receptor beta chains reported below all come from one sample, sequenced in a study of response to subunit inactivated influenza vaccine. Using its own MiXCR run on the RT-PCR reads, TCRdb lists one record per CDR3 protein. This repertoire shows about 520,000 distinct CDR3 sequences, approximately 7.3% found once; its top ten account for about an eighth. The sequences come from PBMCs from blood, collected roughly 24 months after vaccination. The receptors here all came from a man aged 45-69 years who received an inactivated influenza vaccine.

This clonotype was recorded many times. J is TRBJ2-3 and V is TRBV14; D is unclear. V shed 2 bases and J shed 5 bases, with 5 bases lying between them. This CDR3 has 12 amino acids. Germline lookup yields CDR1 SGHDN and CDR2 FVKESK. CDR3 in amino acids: CASSQSQDTQYF. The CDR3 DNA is TGTGCCAGCAGCCAATCGCAAGATACGCAGTATTTT.

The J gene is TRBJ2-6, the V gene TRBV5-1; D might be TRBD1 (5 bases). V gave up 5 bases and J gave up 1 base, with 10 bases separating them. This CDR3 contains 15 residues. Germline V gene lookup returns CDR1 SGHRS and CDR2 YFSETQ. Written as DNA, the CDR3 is TGCGCCAGCAGGAACCAGGGATCTGGGGCCAACGTCCTGACTTTC. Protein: CASRNQGSGANVLTF. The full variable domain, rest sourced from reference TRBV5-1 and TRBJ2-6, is KAGVTQTPRYLIKTRGQQVTLSCSPISGHRSVSWYQQTPGQGLQFLFEYFSETQRNKGNFPGRFSGRQFSNSRSEMNVSTLELGDSALYLCASRNQGSGANVLTFGAGSRLTVL.

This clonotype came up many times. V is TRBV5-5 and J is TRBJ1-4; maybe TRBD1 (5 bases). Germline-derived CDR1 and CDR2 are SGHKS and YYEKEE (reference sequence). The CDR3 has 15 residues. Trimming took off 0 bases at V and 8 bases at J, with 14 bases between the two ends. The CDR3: CASSLVAGRGEKLFF. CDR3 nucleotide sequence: TGTGCCAGCAGCTTGGTAGCAGGGAGAGGAGAAAAACTGTTTTTT.

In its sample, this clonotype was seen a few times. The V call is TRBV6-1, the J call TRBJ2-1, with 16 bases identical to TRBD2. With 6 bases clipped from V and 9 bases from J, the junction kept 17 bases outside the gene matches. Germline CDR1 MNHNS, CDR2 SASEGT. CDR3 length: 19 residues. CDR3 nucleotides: TGTGCCAGCAGAAACCCTAGAGCCGGGACTAGCGGGAGGGAGGGTGAGCAGTTCTTC. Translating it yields CASRNPRAGTSGREGEQFF.

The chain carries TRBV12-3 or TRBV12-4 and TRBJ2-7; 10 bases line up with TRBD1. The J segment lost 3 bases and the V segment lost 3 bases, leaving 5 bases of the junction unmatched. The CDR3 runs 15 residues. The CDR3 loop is CASSFPGQGFYEQYF. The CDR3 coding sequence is TGTGCCAGCAGTTTTCCGGGACAGGGGTTCTACGAGCAGTACTTC.

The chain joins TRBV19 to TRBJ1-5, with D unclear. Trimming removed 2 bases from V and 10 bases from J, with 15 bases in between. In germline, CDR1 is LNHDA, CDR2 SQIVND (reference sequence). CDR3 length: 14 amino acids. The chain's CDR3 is CASSISVSAYPQHF. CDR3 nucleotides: TGTGCCAGTAGTATAAGTGTTAGTGCCTACCCCCAGCATTTT.

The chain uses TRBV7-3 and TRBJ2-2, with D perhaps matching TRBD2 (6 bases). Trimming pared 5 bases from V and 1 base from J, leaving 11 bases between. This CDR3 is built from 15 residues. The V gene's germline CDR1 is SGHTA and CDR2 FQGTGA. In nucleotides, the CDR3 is TGTGCCAGCAGCAAAGGACTACTGAACACCGGGGAGCTGTTTTTT. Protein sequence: CASSKGLLNTGELFF.

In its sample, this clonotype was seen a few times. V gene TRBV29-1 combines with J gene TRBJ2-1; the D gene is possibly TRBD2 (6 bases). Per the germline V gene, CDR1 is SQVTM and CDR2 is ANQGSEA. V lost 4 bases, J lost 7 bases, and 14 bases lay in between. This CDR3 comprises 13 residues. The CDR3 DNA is TGCAGCGTTGCGCGGGTCGGGGGTAATGAGCAGTTCTTC. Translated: CSVARVGGNEQFF.

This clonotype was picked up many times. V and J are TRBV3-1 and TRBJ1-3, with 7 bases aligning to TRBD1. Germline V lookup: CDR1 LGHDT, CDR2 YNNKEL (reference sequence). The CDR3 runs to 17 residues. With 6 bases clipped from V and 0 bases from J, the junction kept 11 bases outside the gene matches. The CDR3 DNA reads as TGTGCCAGCAGTACAACAGGGGATGGGTTCTCTGGAAACACCATATATTTT. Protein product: CASSTTGDGFSGNTIYF.

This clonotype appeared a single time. The CDR3 here is CASSSEPRETGDSPLHF. CDR3 DNA sequence: TGTGCCAGCAGTTCAGAACCACGGGAGACCGGGGATTCACCCCTCCACTTT. This chain joins TRBV6-5 and TRBJ1-6; D call uncertain. V gave up 4 bases and J gave up 8 bases, with 21 bases separating them. The germline CDR1 and CDR2 sequences are MNHEY and SVGAGI. CDR3 length equals 17 residues.

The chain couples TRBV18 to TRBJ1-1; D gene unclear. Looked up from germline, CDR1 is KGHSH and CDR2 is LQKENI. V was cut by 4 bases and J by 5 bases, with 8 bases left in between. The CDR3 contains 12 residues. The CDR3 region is CASSRSYTEAFF. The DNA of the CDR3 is TGTGCCAGCTCACGCTCCTATACTGAAGCTTTCTTT.

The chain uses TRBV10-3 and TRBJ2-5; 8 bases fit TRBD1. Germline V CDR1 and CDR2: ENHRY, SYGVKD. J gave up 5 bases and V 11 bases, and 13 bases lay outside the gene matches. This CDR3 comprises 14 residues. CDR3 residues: CAATKTGAMETQYF. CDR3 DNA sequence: TGTGCCGCTACGAAGACAGGGGCCATGGAGACCCAGTACTTC.

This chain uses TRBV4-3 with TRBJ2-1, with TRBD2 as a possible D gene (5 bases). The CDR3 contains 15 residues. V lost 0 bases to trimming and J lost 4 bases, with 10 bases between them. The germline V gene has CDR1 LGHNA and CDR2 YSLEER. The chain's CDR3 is CASSQDRTAYNEQFF. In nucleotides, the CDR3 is TGCGCCAGCAGCCAAGATCGGACTGCATACAATGAGCAGTTCTTC.